The sequence of this T cell receptor beta chain was determined in a study of spatial heterogeneity in lung cancer. Study information: Follow-up PBMC specimens underwent sequencing when available; their median timing was around 2 years after resection.

Using its own MiXCR run on the 5' RACE reads, TCRdb lists one record per CDR3 protein. The repertoire holds some 54,000 distinct CDR3 sequences, with around 7.7% as singletons. This clonotype was seen repeatedly, ten times or more. The time point was: blood at routine non-recurrence follow-up after resection. Whole RNA came from tumor, nontumor lung or frozen PBMC and was sequenced without being sorted. Between the trimmed V and J ends, which lost 0 bases and 1 base, there was a span of 7 bases. This CDR3 contains 14 residues. Per the germline V gene, CDR1 is SGHRS and CDR2 is YFSETQ. This clonotype was sampled from a female donor with early-stage non-small cell lung cancer. The sample here was PBMCs, taken at follow-up. J is TRBJ2-5 and V is TRBV5-1; perhaps TRBD1 as D (6 bases). Here the CDR3 DNA reads TGCGCCAGCAGCTTGGGGGACACCCAAGAGACCCAGTACTTC. The encoded protein is CASSLGDTQETQYF. The variable domain in full, with the rest retrieved from reference TRBV5-1 and TRBJ2-5, is KAGVTQTPRYLIKTRGQQVTLSCSPISGHRSVSWYQQTPGQGLQFLFEYFSETQRNKGNFPGRFSGRQFSNSRSEMNVSTLELGDSALYLCASSLGDTQETQYFGPGTRLLVL.